These 26 T cell receptor beta chains originate from one sample sequenced in a study of T cells in Graves' hyperthyroidism and ophthalmopathy (dated by TCRdb to between 2018 and 2020). The receptor library was made with multiplex PCR. Sequencing was performed on an Illumina HiSeq 2000. TCR beta CDR3 regions were amplified from RNA transcripts. A first-round RT-PCR of the TCR CDR3 used the HTBI primer set with the Qiagen OneStep RT-PCR kit. TCRdb passed the public sequencing reads through fastp at Q25 and MiXCR, retaining productive beta sequences. One record per CDR3 amino acid sequence lists the most common genes and DNA. The sample table shows 490,000 or so distinct CDR3 sequences, and around 50% are seen once. The ten largest clones take up about two fifths of the sample. The sample was peripheral blood or thyroid tissue (not recorded which). These receptors were obtained from an adult woman with Graves' disease, either hyperthyroidism or ophthalmopathy (not recorded which).

The chain combines TRBV29-1 with TRBJ2-2; the match to TRBD1 covers 7 bases. The CDR3 sequence is 13 residues long. Germline CDR1 reads SQVTM; CDR2 reads ANQGSEA. Trimming at V came to 6 bases and at J to 5 bases, leaving 6 bases not matched to a gene. This CDR3 reads CSVVTGRTGELFF. The DNA of the CDR3 is TGCAGCGTCGTGACAGGGCGGACCGGGGAGCTGTTTTTT.

V and J are TRBV15 and TRBJ1-5; 9 bases match TRBD1. Per the germline V gene, CDR1 is LNHNV and CDR2 is YYDKDF (reference sequence). CDR3 size: 16 residues. V shed 4 bases and J 4 bases; nucleotides not matched to a gene: 8. This CDR3 is CATSTYRDRVNQPQHF. The CDR3 region has the DNA TGTGCCACCAGCACATACCGGGACAGGGTTAATCAGCCCCAGCATTTT.

The chain joins TRBV5-1 to TRBJ2-5; D call uncertain. The CDR3 length is 17 residues. Trimming took off 0 bases at V and 5 bases at J, with 20 bases between the two ends. Per the germline V gene, CDR1 is SGHRS and CDR2 is YFSETQ. For the CDR3, the DNA is TGCGCCAGCAGCTTGGTGGGGTACCCACCCGCCGGGGAGACCCAGTACTTC. Protein sequence: CASSLVGYPPAGETQYF.

This clonotype has only one observation. The CDR3 sequence is CATGGGQGDQPQHF. CDR3 sequence (DNA): TGTGCCACCGGCGGTGGACAGGGTGATCAGCCCCAGCATTTT. The rearrangement joins TRBV10-3 to TRBJ1-5; 8 nucleotides agree with TRBD1. The CDR3 loop spans 14 amino acids. Trimming took 10 bases from V and 5 from J; bases not matched to a gene: 10. Germline V CDR1 and CDR2: ENHRY, SYGVKD.

V is TRBV9 and J is TRBJ1-2; D unclear. The germline V gene has CDR1 SGDLS and CDR2 YYNGEE. There are 13 residues in the CDR3. V lost 0 bases to trimming and J lost 2 bases, with 5 bases between them. The CDR3 nucleotides are TGTGCCAGCAGCGTAGATAGAAACTATGGCTACACCTTC. Protein sequence: CASSVDRNYGYTF.

This clonotype has ten or more counts. The rearrangement uses TRBV19 and TRBJ2-6; TRBD2 is a possible D gene (6 bases). V was cut by 7 bases and J by 0 bases, with 13 bases left in between. CDR1 and CDR2 from the germline V gene are LNHDA and SQIVND (reference sequence). CDR3 length equals 16 residues. CDR3 nucleotide sequence: TGTGCCAGTAAAGGGACTGATTTCTCTGGGGCCAACGTCCTGACTTTC. Encoded protein: CASKGTDFSGANVLTF.

This clonotype was recorded once. An end of the junction does not agree with germline; a read error may underlie this. This chain uses TRBV10-3 with TRBJ1-4; possibly TRBD1 for D (6 bases). From germline, CDR1 is ENHRY and CDR2 SYGVKD. This CDR3 region has 13 residues. The CDR3 is CAIMDSLNERLFF. In nucleotides, the CDR3 is TGTGCCATCATGGACAGCCTTAATGAAAGACTGTTTTTT.

This clonotype was found many times. This chain uses TRBV7-8 with TRBJ2-2; D might be TRBD1 or TRBD2, each matching 5 bases. The length of the CDR3 is 14 residues. V shed 1 base and J shed 7 bases, with 10 bases lying between them. Germline V gene sequence: CDR1 SGHVS, CDR2 FQNEAQ. CDR3 bases: TGTGCCAGCAGCTTAGTTGGGGGTGACGGGGAGCTGTTTTTT. Translation: CASSLVGGDGELFF.

Many counts were recorded for this clonotype. The rearrangement uses TRBV12-3 or TRBV12-4 and TRBJ1-2, with 7 bases matching TRBD1. The CDR3 is made up of 14 amino acids. V shed 6 bases and J 3 bases; nucleotides not matched to a gene: 7. DNA of the CDR3: TGTGCCAGCAGCCCCACAGGGGCTGACTATGGCTACACCTTC. Translated, it gives CASSPTGADYGYTF.

This clonotype was seen ten or more times. This chain uses TRBV7-9 with TRBJ1-2; D remains ambiguous. Germline loops: CDR1 SEHNR, CDR2 FQNEAQ (reference sequence). Trimming removed 0 bases at V and 1 base at J, with 0 bases between. This CDR3 spans 12 amino acids. This CDR3 reads CASSLANYGYTF. The CDR3 bases are TGTGCCAGCAGCTTAGCTAACTATGGCTACACCTTC.

The chain couples TRBV28 to TRBJ2-5, with 12 positions matching TRBD1. Unmatched junction bases numbered 15, after V lost 2 bases and J lost 2 bases. Germline CDR1 MDHEN, CDR2 SYDVKM. The CDR3 has 20 residues. CDR3 in amino acids: CASSLRLGQGAPTLQETQYF. In DNA, the CDR3 is TGTGCCAGCAGTTTACGTTTGGGACAGGGGGCGCCGACACTACAAGAGACCCAGTACTTC. The variable domain in full, with the rest retrieved from reference TRBV28 and TRBJ2-5, is DVKVTQSSRYLVKRTGEKVFLECVQDMDHENMFWYRQDPGLGLRLIYFSYDVKMKEKGDIPEGYSVSREKKERFSLILESASTNQTSMYLCASSLRLGQGAPTLQETQYFGPGTRLLVL.

A few counts support this clonotype. The CDR3 spells CASSGQGSNEKLFF. CDR3 sequence (DNA): TGTGCCAGCAGTGGACAGGGGTCTAATGAAAAACTGTTTTTT. The V gene is TRBV2, the J gene TRBJ1-4; the match to TRBD1 covers 8 bases. Losses at the gene ends were 4 bases for V and 3 bases for J; bases not matched to a gene: 1. The CDR3 is 14 amino acids. Germline V gene sequence: CDR1 SNHLY, CDR2 FYNNEI.

This clonotype was seen just once. The gene calls are TRBV28 and TRBJ1-3; D is unclear. The CDR3 runs to 12 residues. The V end lost 8 bases, the J end lost 0 bases, and 5 bases lay between the germline ends. Germline CDR1 and CDR2: MDHEN and SYDVKM. The chain's CDR3 is CASQSSGNTIYF. CDR3 nucleotides: TGTGCCAGCCAAAGCTCTGGAAACACCATATATTTT.

V is TRBV2 and J is TRBJ2-2; D may be TRBD2 (6 bases). This CDR3 is built from 16 residues. V was shortened by 6 bases and J by 0 bases, with 14 bases between the two germline ends. CDR1 is SNHLY and CDR2 is FYNNEI in the germline V gene. CDR3 DNA: TGTGCCAGCAGCACCGGGGGAGTATCGAACACCGGGGAGCTGTTTTTT. Encoded protein: CASSTGGVSNTGELFF.

This chain joins TRBV7-9 and TRBJ2-5, with D uncertain. V shed 5 bases and J shed 5 bases, with 15 bases lying between them. The germline gives CDR1 SEHNR, CDR2 FQNEAQ (reference sequence). The CDR3 covers 14 residues. DNA of the CDR3: TGTGCCAGCAGCCCTCCGGTGATGGCTGAGACCCAGTACTTC. Residues: CASSPPVMAETQYF.

This clonotype was seen ten or more times. The V call is TRBV19, the J call TRBJ2-7; 12 positions agree with TRBD2. CDR1 and CDR2 (germline): LNHDA, SQIVND (reference sequence). Trimming took 5 bases from V and 4 from J; bases not matched to a gene: 6. This CDR3 contains 15 residues. The CDR3 sequence: CASSPSGRGHYEQYF. As DNA, the CDR3 is TGTGCCAGTAGTCCTAGCGGGAGGGGCCATTACGAGCAGTACTTC.

This chain joins TRBV20-1 and TRBJ1-2; no definite D call. Germline CDR1 is DFQATT and CDR2 is SNEGSKA (reference sequence). This CDR3 has 13 residues. V was shortened by 2 bases and J by 5 bases, with 12 bases between the two germline ends. The CDR3 spells CSARLAGRYGYTF. The CDR3 DNA is TGCAGTGCTAGATTGGCCGGGAGGTATGGCTACACCTTC.

In its sample, this clonotype was seen a few times. The gene calls are TRBV20-1 and TRBJ2-5; D gene uncertain. There are 11 residues in the CDR3. V was trimmed by 3 bases and J by 6 bases, leaving 8 bases between them. Germline V gene lookup returns CDR1 DFQATT and CDR2 SNEGSKA (reference sequence). As DNA, the CDR3 is TGCAGTGCTAGCATAGGGAAGACCCAGTACTTC. This sequence encodes CSASIGKTQYF.

This sequence joins TRBV6-6 and TRBJ1-6; D gene uncertain. Germline CDR1 reads MNHNY; CDR2 reads SVGAGI (reference sequence). V was shortened by 2 bases and J by 14 bases, with 19 bases between the two germline ends. The CDR3 is made up of 15 amino acids. As DNA, the CDR3 is TGTGCCAGCAGTTACGGTGCGTCTTCGGTTCTGGCCCTCCACTTT. Protein sequence: CASSYGASSVLALHF.

Notes on this clonotype: A much larger clone lies one base from this, so it may be a read error. The V call is TRBV12-3 or TRBV12-4, the J call TRBJ2-5, with 10 positions matching TRBD2. The CDR3 length is 12 residues. V dropped 11 bases and J dropped 6; count of bases not matched to a gene: 6. DNA of the CDR3: TGTGCCGGCACTAGCGGGACCAAGACCCAGTACTTC. It specifies CAGTSGTKTQYF.

This clonotype was found many times. The germline gene is not matched at one end of the junction; a read error may be the cause. This chain uses TRBV15 with TRBJ2-5; D is perhaps TRBD1 or TRBD2 (6 bases each). The CDR3 has 13 amino acids. CDR1 and CDR2 from the germline V gene are LNHNV and YYDKDF (reference sequence). This CDR3 is CATSTLGGETQYF. DNA of the CDR3: TGTGCCACGAGCACCTTGGGGGGCGAGACCCAGTACTTC.

This clonotype occurred many times. The genes are TRBV12-3 or TRBV12-4 and TRBJ1-4; D call uncertain. The CDR3 runs 13 residues. V shed 5 bases and J shed 4 bases, with 8 bases lying between them. For the CDR3, the DNA is TGTGCCAGCAGTAGACACCTTAATGAAAAACTGTTTTTT. Its translation is CASSRHLNEKLFF.

There are a few counts of this clonotype. CDR3 nucleotide sequence: TGTGCCACCAGCAGAGAGAGGTCTAGCGGGAGCCACGAGCAGTACTTC. It yields the protein CATSRERSSGSHEQYF. The chain recombines TRBV15 with TRBJ2-7; TRBD2 aligns across 10 bases. The length of the CDR3 is 16 residues. CDR1 is LNHNV, CDR2 YYDKDF, per germline (reference sequence). The V and J ends lost 0 bases and 5 bases, in that order; junction bases with no gene match: 7.

The chain carries TRBV19 and TRBJ2-5; 14 nucleotides agree with TRBD2. The V gene's germline CDR1 is LNHDA and CDR2 SQIVND (reference sequence). The CDR3 length is 15 residues. CDR3 loop: CARGLAGAYQETQYF. CDR3 nucleotide sequence: TGTGCTAGGGGACTAGCGGGAGCGTACCAAGAGACCCAGTACTTC.

This chain uses TRBV9 with TRBJ2-7; D is unclear. Germline CDR1 reads SGDLS; CDR2 reads YYNGEE. V was clipped by 0 bases and J by 6 bases, with 13 bases between them. The CDR3 has 14 residues. The CDR3 reads CASSVDLVSGEQYF. CDR3 DNA sequence: TGTGCCAGCAGCGTAGATCTGGTTTCGGGCGAGCAGTACTTC.

The chain couples TRBV2 to TRBJ1-5; D unclear. Per the germline V gene, CDR1 is SNHLY and CDR2 is FYNNEI. V was shortened by 6 bases and J by 0 bases, with 12 bases between the two germline ends. This CDR3 has 15 residues. CDR3 in DNA: TGTGCCAGCAGATCGGGTGTAGTTAGCAATCAGCCCCAGCATTTT. Protein: CASRSGVVSNQPQHF.